This is a list of T cell receptor beta chains from one sample in a study of T cells expressing NK-cell markers. Using the 5' RACE reads, TCRdb records one entry per CDR3 protein without DNA. The sample is made up of roughly 380,000 distinct CDR3 sequences, and the top ten hold around 5.2% of it. The sequenced material came from blood T cells: a sorted CD56 or NKG2C T cell subset, CD4+ or CD8+ T cells, or bulk PBMC T cells (not recorded which). The receptors shown here come from a man aged 18 to 69 in good health. CDR3s include the opening cysteine and the closing phenylalanine or tryptophan. The order of the fields is V gene, J gene, CDR3 protein.

TRBV18	TRBJ2-5	CASSMDRPGTQYF
TRBV5-6	TRBJ1-6	CASSGGLRNSPLHF
TRBV7-9	TRBJ2-5	CASSVAGFKGETQYF
TRBV20-1	TRBJ2-7	CSAGTSDGYEQYF
TRBV7-2	TRBJ2-2	CASSFKARGAGELFF
TRBV2	TRBJ2-3	CASNGGGVVDTQYF
TRBV6-2/TRBV6-3	TRBJ2-1	CASSYWDREFDEQFF
TRBV12-3/TRBV12-4	TRBJ1-4	CASRLGANEKLFF
TRBV20-1	TRBJ2-1	CSASLLPGASGGLRVGEQFF
TRBV2	TRBJ1-6	CASSARAQTVYNSPLHF
TRBV7-2	TRBJ1-6	CASSSTGNERSPLHF
TRBV20-1	TRBJ2-3	CSARAPGTDPFTDTQYF
TRBV25-1	TRBJ1-3	CASSGQGANTIYF
TRBV19	TRBJ2-1	CASSMSGRGRYNEQGQFF
TRBV12-3/TRBV12-4	TRBJ2-2	CASSFRGAGLAGGPNTGELFF
TRBV4-2	TRBJ2-4	CASSQAARGTEGNIQYF
TRBV9	TRBJ2-2	CASSVLMNTGELFF
TRBV7-6	TRBJ2-5	CASSFGLRGSQETQYF
TRBV5-1	TRBJ2-2	CASSLQGVDTGELFF
TRBV29-1	TRBJ2-7	CSVDTGTGVYEQYF
TRBV29-1	TRBJ1-1	CSAKERNTEAFF
TRBV6-1	TRBJ2-6	CASSEARDTGANVLTF
TRBV12-3/TRBV12-4	TRBJ2-3	CASKPGQGRKNTQYF
TRBV3-1	TRBJ2-7	CASSPPPPGTGSDEQYF
TRBV20-1	TRBJ2-5	CSAPSSGTAGTQYF
TRBV28	TRBJ1-2	CASSLWGTGYGYTF